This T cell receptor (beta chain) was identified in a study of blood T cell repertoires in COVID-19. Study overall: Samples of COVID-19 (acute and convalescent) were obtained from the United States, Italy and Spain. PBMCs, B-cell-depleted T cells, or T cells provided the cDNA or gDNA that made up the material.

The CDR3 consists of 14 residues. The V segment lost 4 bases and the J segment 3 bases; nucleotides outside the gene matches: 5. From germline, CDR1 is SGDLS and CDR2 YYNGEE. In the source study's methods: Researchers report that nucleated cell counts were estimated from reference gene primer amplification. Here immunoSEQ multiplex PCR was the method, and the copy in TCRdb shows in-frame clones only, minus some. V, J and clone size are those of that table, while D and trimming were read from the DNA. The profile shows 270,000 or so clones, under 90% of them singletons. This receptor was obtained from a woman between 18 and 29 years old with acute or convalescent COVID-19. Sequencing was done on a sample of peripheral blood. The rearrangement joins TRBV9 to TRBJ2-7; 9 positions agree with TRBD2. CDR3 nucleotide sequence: TGTGCCAGCAGCCCTCGTAGCGGGAGCTACGAGCAGTACTTC. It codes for CASSPRSGSYEQYF.